This T cell receptor beta chain was recovered during a study of technical replicates of blood from several donors. Produced via immunoSEQ multiplex PCR; TCRdb's table is partial and in-frame only. Seen here are 77,000 or so clones, more than 90% observed once, and the top ten hold approximately 0.4%. V dropped 1 base and J dropped 0 bases, with 4 bases sitting between them. Germline V gene sequence: CDR1 SEHNR, CDR2 FQNEAQ (reference sequence). The CDR3 has 14 amino acids. The source material was T cells isolated from PBMCs. The clonotype originates from a human donor in good health. This chain links TRBV7-9 with TRBJ2-1; D unclear. The CDR3 DNA sequence: TGTGCCAGCAGCTTAGGGAGCTCCTACAATGAGCAGTTCTTC. Its translation: CASSLGSSYNEQFF.